The entry below describes one T cell receptor (beta chain). Its antigen is as yet unknown. V lost 7 bases, J lost 0 bases, and 4 bases stayed unmatched. From germline, CDR1 is SGHRS and CDR2 YFSETQ. The CDR3 totals 14 residues. The source of the sample is a study of blood T cells in healthy people across ages. The study's findings and limits: Conclusively comparing naive with antigen-experienced cells was impossible with unsorted PBMCs. Donor CMV status was unknown, possibly confounding expanded clonotype changes.

The use of a sample-barcoded 5' primer and a J-beta primer mix characterized a second PCR of 7 to 11 cycles. A template-switch adaptor with 12 random nucleotides tagged each cDNA molecule. Each sample yielded at least 2.5 million CDR3-containing paired-end reads. One entry per CDR3 protein results from TCRdb running MiXCR on the 5' RACE reads. The sample records some 1.5 million distinct CDR3 sequences, 28% being singletons. This sequence was found in a woman aged 25-40 years in good health. The material sequenced was blood. This chain joins TRBV5-1 and TRBJ2-1, with 7 bases identical to TRBD1. The CDR3 sequence is CASDRVGSYNEQFF. The CDR3 DNA reads TGCGCCAGCGACAGGGTAGGCTCCTACAATGAGCAGTTCTTC.